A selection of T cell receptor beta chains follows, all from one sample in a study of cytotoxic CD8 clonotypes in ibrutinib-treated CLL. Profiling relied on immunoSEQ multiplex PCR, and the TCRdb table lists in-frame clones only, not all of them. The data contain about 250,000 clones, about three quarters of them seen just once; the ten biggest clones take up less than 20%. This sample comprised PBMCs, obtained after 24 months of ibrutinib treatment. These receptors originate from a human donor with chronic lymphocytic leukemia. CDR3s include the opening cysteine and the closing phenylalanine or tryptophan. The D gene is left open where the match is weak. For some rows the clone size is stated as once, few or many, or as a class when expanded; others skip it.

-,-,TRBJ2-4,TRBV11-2,CASSPSRGVSKNIQYF,TGTGCCAGCAGCCCATCTAGGGGGGTTTCCAAAAACATTCAGTACTTC
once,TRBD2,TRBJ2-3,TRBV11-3,CASSLGSAGVDTQYF,TGTGCCAGCAGCTTAGGGTCGGCGGGAGTGGATACGCAGTATTTT
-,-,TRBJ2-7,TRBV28,CASKGKGWGGPYEQYF,TGTGCCAGCAAAGGGAAAGGCTGGGGAGGACCCTACGAGCAGTACTTC
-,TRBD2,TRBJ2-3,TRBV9,CASSVAGREVDTQYF,TGTGCCAGCAGCGTAGCTGGGCGGGAGGTAGATACGCAGTATTTT
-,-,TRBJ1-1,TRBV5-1,CASSPRIGGWDTEAFF,TGCGCCAGCAGCCCCCGGATCGGGGGCTGGGACACTGAAGCTTTCTTT
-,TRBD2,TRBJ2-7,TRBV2,CASSESHFRLAGSYEQYF,TGTGCCAGCAGTGAATCCCATTTCCGACTAGCGGGCTCCTACGAGCAGTACTTC
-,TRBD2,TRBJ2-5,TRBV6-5,CASSREVGKETQYF,TGTGCCAGCAGTCGGGAGGTAGGGAAAGAGACCCAGTACTTC
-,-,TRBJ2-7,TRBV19,CASTETGSYEQYF,TGTGCCAGTACTGAGACAGGCTCCTACGAGCAGTACTTC
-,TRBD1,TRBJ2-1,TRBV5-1,CASSVRDRLDEQFF,TGCGCCAGCAGCGTCCGGGACAGGCTCGATGAGCAGTTCTTC
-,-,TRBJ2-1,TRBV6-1,CASREGRSSYNEQFF,TGTGCCAGCAGGGAAGGGAGGAGCTCCTACAATGAGCAGTTCTTC
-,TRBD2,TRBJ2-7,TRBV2,CASSGGLGAGGGYEQYF,TGTGCCAGCAGTGGGGGGCTTGGGGCGGGAGGAGGATACGAGCAGTACTTC
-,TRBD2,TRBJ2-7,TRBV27,CASSPRGGSSYEQYF,TGTGCCAGCAGTCCCCGGGGGGGGAGCTCCTACGAGCAGTACTTC
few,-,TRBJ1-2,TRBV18,CASSPIQNGYTF,TGTGCCAGCTCACCGATACAGAATGGCTACACCTTC
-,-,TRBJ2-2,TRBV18,CASSSAQGAGELFF,TGTGCCAGCTCATCGGCACAGGGTGCCGGGGAGCTGTTTTTT
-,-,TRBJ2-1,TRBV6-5,CASSYGGGLTGQFF,TGTGCCAGCAGTTACGGGGGCGGGCTGACAGGGCAGTTCTTC
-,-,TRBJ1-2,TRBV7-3,CASSQGGNYGYTF,TGTGCCAGCAGCCAAGGGGGTAACTATGGCTACACCTTC
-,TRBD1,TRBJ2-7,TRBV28,CASSLRGPYEQYF,TGTGCCAGCAGTCTCAGGGGGCCCTACGAGCAGTACTTC
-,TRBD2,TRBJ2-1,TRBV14,CASSHGLAGAGNEQFF,TGTGCCAGCAGCCACGGACTAGCGGGAGCCGGCAATGAGCAGTTCTTC
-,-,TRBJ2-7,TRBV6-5,CASSLTGLEQYF,TGTGCCAGCAGTCTCACAGGGCTCGAGCAGTACTTC
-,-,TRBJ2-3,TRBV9,CASSTKGGISTDTQYF,TGTGCCAGCAGCACAAAAGGGGGTATAAGCACAGATACGCAGTATTTT
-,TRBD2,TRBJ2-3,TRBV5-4,CASSLGLAEFTDTQYF,TGTGCCAGCAGCTTGGGGCTAGCGGAGTTCACAGATACGCAGTATTTT
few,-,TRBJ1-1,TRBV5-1,CASSFQGGTEAFF,TGCGCCAGCAGCTTTCAGGGTGGGACTGAAGCTTTCTTT
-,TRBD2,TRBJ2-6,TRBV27,CASSPGTSLGGANVLTF,TGTGCCAGCAGTCCTGGGACTAGCCTCGGGGGGGCCAACGTCCTGACTTTC
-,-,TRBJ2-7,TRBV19,CASSLNRDPSYEQYF,TGTGCCAGTAGCTTGAACAGGGACCCCTCCTACGAGCAGTACTTC
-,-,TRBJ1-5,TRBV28,CASSLGSSFSNQPQHF,TGTGCCAGCAGTTTAGGCAGCAGCTTTAGCAATCAGCCCCAGCATTTT
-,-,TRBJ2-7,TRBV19,CASSIGRGGSYEQYF,TGTGCCAGTAGTATAGGGCGTGGCGGCTCCTACGAGCAGTACTTC
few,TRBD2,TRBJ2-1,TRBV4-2,CASSQTSAGNDEQFF,TGTGCCAGCAGCCAAACTAGCGCGGGCAACGATGAGCAGTTCTTC
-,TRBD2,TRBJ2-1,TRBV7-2,CASSLRLAGFSIGNEQFF,TGTGCCAGCAGCTTAAGACTAGCGGGTTTTTCGATCGGGAATGAGCAGTTCTTC
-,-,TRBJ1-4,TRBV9,CASSVGVGSGEKLFF,TGTGCCAGCAGCGTAGGGGTTGGGTCCGGTGAAAAACTGTTTTTT
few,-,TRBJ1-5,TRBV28,CASSPQNSNQPQHF,TGTGCCAGCAGTCCCCAAAATAGCAATCAGCCCCAGCATTTT
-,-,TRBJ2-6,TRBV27,CASGSGANVLTF,TGTGCCAGCGGCTCTGGGGCCAACGTCCTGACTTTC
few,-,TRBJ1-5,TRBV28,CASRQGIDQPQHF,TGTGCCAGCAGACAGGGTATCGATCAGCCCCAGCATTTT
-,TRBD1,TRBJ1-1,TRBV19,CASSRTTGGTEAFF,TGTGCCAGTAGTAGGACGACAGGGGGCACTGAAGCTTTCTTT
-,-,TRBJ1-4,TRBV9,CASSEGWDEKLFF,TGTGCCAGCAGCGAAGGGTGGGATGAAAAACTGTTTTTT
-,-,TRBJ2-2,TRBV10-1,CASSGRANTGELFF,TGCGCCAGCAGTGGTCGAGCGAACACCGGGGAGCTGTTTTTT
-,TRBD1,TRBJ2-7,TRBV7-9,CASSGGQGSFDEQYF,TGTGCCAGCAGCGGAGGACAGGGTAGTTTTGACGAGCAGTACTTC
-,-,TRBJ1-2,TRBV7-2,CASSTQAYGYTF,TGTGCCAGCAGCACCCAGGCCTATGGCTACACCTTC
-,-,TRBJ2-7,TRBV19,CASSKQTSSYEQYF,TGTGCCAGTAGTAAACAGACGAGCTCCTACGAGCAGTACTTC
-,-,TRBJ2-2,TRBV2,CASSEEIALGELFF,TGTGCCAGCAGTGAAGAGATCGCGCTCGGGGAGCTGTTTTTT
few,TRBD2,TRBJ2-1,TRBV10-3,CAVREGGINSYNEQFF,TGTGCCGTCCGGGAGGGGGGAATCAACTCCTACAATGAGCAGTTCTTC
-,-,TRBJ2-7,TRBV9,CASSVGLGEQYF,TGTGCCAGCAGCGTAGGCCTAGGCGAGCAGTACTTC
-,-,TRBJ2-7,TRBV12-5,CASGRGASYEQYF,TGTGCTAGTGGACGGGGAGCTTCCTACGAGCAGTACTTC
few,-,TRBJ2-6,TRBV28,CASRGGAGANVLTF,TGTGCCAGCAGGGGCGGCGCTGGGGCCAACGTCCTGACTTTC
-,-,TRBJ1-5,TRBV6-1,CASLGTPNQPQHF,TGTGCCAGCCTTGGGACTCCTAATCAGCCCCAGCATTTT